This T cell receptor beta chain originates from a study of T-cell memory formation after mild COVID-19. Via MiXCR, TCRdb re-called the 5' RACE reads, giving one row per CDR3 protein. The table shows 360,000 or so distinct CDR3 sequences, with 25% to 30% occurring only once. This clonotype was observed a few times. Germline CDR1 and CDR2: SNHLY and FYNNEI. V shed 3 bases and J shed 4 bases, with 13 bases lying between them. The CDR3 totals 15 residues. The chain uses TRBV2 and TRBJ2-1, with D possibly TRBD2 on 5 matching bases. The sample taken for sequencing was PBMCs or a T cell subset sorted from them (not recorded which). This TCR derives from an adult woman who had mild COVID-19 (a few samples of this study predate the infection). Cell type and time point are not known. Here the CDR3 reads CASSDEAGSYNEQFF. The CDR3 DNA is TGTGCCAGCAGTGACGAGGCGGGCTCGTACAATGAGCAGTTCTTC.